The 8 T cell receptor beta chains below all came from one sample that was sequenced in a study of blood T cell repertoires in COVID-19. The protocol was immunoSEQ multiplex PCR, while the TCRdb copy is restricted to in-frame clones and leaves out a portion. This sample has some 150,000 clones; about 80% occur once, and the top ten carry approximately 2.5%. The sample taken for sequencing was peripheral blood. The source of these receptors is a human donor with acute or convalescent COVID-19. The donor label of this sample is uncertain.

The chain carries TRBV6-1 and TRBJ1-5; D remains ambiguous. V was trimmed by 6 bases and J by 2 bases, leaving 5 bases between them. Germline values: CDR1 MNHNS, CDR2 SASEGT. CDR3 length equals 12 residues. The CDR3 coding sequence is TGTGCCAGCAGAACAGGCAATCAGCCCCAGCATTTT. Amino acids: CASRTGNQPQHF.

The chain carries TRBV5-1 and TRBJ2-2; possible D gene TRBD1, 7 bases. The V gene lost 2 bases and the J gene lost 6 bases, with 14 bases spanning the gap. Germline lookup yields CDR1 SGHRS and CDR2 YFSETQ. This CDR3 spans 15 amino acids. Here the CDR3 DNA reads TGCGCCAGCAGCTTAGGAGGGACAGACTCCGGGGAGCTGTTTTTT. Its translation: CASSLGGTDSGELFF.

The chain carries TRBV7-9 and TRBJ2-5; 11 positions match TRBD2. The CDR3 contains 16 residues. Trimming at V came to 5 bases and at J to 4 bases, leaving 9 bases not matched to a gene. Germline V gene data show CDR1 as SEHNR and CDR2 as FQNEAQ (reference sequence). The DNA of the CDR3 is TGTGCCAGCAGCGGCCTGCAGGGACTAGCGGCAGAGACCCAGTACTTC. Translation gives CASSGLQGLAAETQYF.

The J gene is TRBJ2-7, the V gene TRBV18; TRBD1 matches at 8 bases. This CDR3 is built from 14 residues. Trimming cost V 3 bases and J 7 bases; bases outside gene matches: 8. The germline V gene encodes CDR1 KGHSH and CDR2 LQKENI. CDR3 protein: CASSPSQGGGEQYF. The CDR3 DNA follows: TGTGCCAGCTCACCCTCACAGGGGGGCGGGGAGCAGTACTTC.

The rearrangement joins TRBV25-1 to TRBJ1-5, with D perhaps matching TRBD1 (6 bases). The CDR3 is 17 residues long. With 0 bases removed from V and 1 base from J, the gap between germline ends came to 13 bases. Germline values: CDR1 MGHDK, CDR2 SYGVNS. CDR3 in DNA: TGTGCCAGCAGTGAATATAAGGGGGAGCGGAGCAATCAGCCCCAGCATTTT. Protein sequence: CASSEYKGERSNQPQHF.

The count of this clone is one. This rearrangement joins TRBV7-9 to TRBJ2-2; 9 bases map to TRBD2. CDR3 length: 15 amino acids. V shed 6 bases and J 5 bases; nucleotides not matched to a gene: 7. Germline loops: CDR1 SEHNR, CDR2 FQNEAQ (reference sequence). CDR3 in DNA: TGTGCCAGCAGTCTTAGCGGGAGCGGGACCGGGGAGCTGTTTTTT. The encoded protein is CASSLSGSGTGELFF.

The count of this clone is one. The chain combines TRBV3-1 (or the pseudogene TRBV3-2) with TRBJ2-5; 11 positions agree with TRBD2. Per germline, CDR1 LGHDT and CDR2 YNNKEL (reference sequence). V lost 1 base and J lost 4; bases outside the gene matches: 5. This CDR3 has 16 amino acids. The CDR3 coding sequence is TGTGCCAGCAGCCAAGGACTAGCGGGACGAGGAGAGACCCAGTACTTC. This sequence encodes CASSQGLAGRGETQYF.

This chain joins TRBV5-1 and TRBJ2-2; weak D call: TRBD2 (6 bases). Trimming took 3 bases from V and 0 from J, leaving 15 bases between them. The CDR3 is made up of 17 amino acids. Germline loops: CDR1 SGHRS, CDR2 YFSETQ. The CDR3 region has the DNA TGCGCCAGCAGCTCATCTGCTAGCGCCGCGAACACCGGGGAGCTGTTTTTT. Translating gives CASSSSASAANTGELFF.